Each of the 20 T cell receptor beta chains below was sequenced from the same sample in a study of T-cell reconstitution after alpha-beta-depleted transplantation in children. Unique molecular identifiers were used in preparing the TCRbeta library. Each CDR3 protein gets one entry after TCRdb re-called the PCR reads with MiXCR. The profile shows roughly 220,000 distinct CDR3 sequences, roughly 9.1% of them singletons. Sequences were derived from PBMCs, mostly from graft donor cells, sampled 360 days after TCRalphabeta/CD19-depleted stem cell transplant. The receptor set was obtained from a male patient aged 2 to 10 who had a stem cell transplant for acute myeloid leukemia, so the T cells may come from the graft donor.

The V gene is TRBV30, the J gene TRBJ2-3; 7 bases match TRBD2. J was trimmed by 9 bases and V by 5 bases; bases with no gene match: 5. Germline assignment: CDR1 GTSNPN and CDR2 SVGIG (reference sequence). CDR3 length: 11 amino acids. The CDR3 region has the DNA TGTGCCTGGCGTGCGGGGGAGACGCAGTATTTT. It yields the protein CAWRAGETQYF.

This sequence joins TRBV29-1 and TRBJ2-5, with D possibly matching TRBD2 (5 bases). V was shortened by 2 bases and J by 2 bases, with 6 bases between the two germline ends. Germline V gene data show CDR1 as SQVTM and CDR2 as ANQGSEA. The CDR3 is 12 residues long. The CDR3 nucleotides read TGCAGCGTTGAACGCGGGCAAGAGACCCAGTACTTC. This codes for CSVERGQETQYF.

Ten or more counts support this clonotype. The V call is TRBV4-2, the J call TRBJ1-5, with D possibly being TRBD1 (5 bases). Germline CDR1 LGHNA, CDR2 YNFKEQ. There are 15 residues in the CDR3. The V and J ends lost 0 bases and 1 base respectively, with 7 bases between them. The CDR3 DNA reads as TGTGCCAGCAGCCAAGAAGAGGGGAGCAATCAGCCCCAGCATTTT. Protein product: CASSQEEGSNQPQHF.

The CDR3 nucleotides read TGCAGTGCGCGGCCGGGACAGTTATTTGGCTACACCTTC. It yields the protein CSARPGQLFGYTF. The chain combines TRBV20-1 with TRBJ1-2; 7 nucleotides align to TRBD1. The ends lost 6 bases at V and 7 bases at J; junction bases unmatched: 11. The CDR3 spans 13 residues. Germline assignment: CDR1 DFQATT and CDR2 SNEGSKA (reference sequence).

This clonotype was seen ten or more times. The chain is built from TRBV20-1 and TRBJ2-5; 7 bases match TRBD1. Germline loops: CDR1 DFQATT, CDR2 SNEGSKA (reference sequence). The ends lost 1 base at V and 5 bases at J; junction bases unmatched: 4. The CDR3 consists of 13 residues. In nucleotides, the CDR3 is TGCAGTGCTAGAGTTCAGGGGGAGGAGACCCAGTACTTC. The encoded protein is CSARVQGEETQYF.

This chain links TRBV10-3 with TRBJ2-5; D is ambiguous. Trimming left V 4 bases short and J 0 bases short, with 3 bases between. This CDR3 is built from 12 residues. Germline V CDR1 and CDR2: ENHRY, SYGVKD. The CDR3 coding sequence is TGTGCCATCAGTGCCAACCAAGAGACCCAGTACTTC. Its translation is CAISANQETQYF.

This rearrangement joins TRBV5-1 to TRBJ2-7; 8 bases line up with TRBD2. J was trimmed by 5 bases and V by 0 bases; bases with no gene match: 13. The CDR3 consists of 17 residues. Germline-derived CDR1 and CDR2 are SGHRS and YFSETQ. CDR3 DNA sequence: TGCGCCAGCAGCTTGGAAGTGAGAGGCGGGAGGAGGGACGAGCAGTACTTC. This encodes CASSLEVRGGRRDEQYF. The variable domain in full, with the rest retrieved from reference TRBV5-1 and TRBJ2-7, is KAGVTQTPRYLIKTRGQQVTLSCSPISGHRSVSWYQQTPGQGLQFLFEYFSETQRNKGNFPGRFSGRQFSNSRSEMNVSTLELGDSALYLCASSLEVRGGRRDEQYFGPGTRLTVT.

The sample holds many counts of this clonotype. The rearrangement links TRBV12-3 or TRBV12-4 to TRBJ2-1, with a weak D call TRBD2 (6 bases). V was cut by 9 bases and J by 1 base, with 16 bases left in between. The CDR3 loop spans 15 amino acids. CDR3 DNA: TGTGCCAGTTGTCCGGGGGTCCCATCCTACAATGAGCAGTTCTTC. Translating it yields CASCPGVPSYNEQFF.

V usage is TRBV18 and J usage is TRBJ2-7; 7 bases line up with TRBD1. The CDR3 consists of 13 residues. The germline gives CDR1 KGHSH, CDR2 LQKENI. The junction had 3 bases not matched to a gene; V was cut back by 2 bases and J by 5 bases. This CDR3 reads CASSPEQGNEQYV. The DNA of the CDR3 is TGTGCCAGCTCACCAGAACAGGGGAACGAGCAGTACGTC.

The V call is TRBV28, the J call TRBJ2-2; 10 nucleotides align to TRBD1. The CDR3 extends over 16 amino acids. The germline V gene has CDR1 MDHEN and CDR2 SYDVKM. V was clipped by 10 bases and J by 4 bases; unmatched bases: 12. CDR3 DNA sequence: TGTGCCATCAATTCGGGGTGGACAGGGGGCACCGGGGAGCTGTTTTTT. Amino acid sequence: CAINSGWTGGTGELFF.

The genes are TRBV29-1 and TRBJ2-1, with D perhaps matching TRBD1 or TRBD2 (5 bases each). CDR3 length equals 14 residues. V was cut by 0 bases and J by 7 bases, with 13 bases left in between. The V gene's germline CDR1 is SQVTM and CDR2 ANQGSEA. In DNA, the CDR3 is TGCAGCGTTGAAGACTGGGGCCCGGGGAATGAGCAGTTCTTC. This codes for CSVEDWGPGNEQFF.

This clonotype was detected many times. The V call is TRBV5-1, the J call TRBJ2-1; 10 bases agree with TRBD2. After removal of 4 bases from V and 1 base from J, the junction contained 5 bases not matched to a gene. This CDR3 comprises 16 residues. Per germline, CDR1 SGHRS and CDR2 YFSETQ. This chain's CDR3 is CASSRSGGGSYNEQFF. The DNA of the CDR3 is TGCGCCAGCAGCAGGAGCGGGGGGGGTTCCTACAATGAGCAGTTCTTC.

In its sample, this clonotype was seen a few times. The chain combines TRBV5-1 with TRBJ2-7; 8 positions agree with TRBD2. The CDR3 loop spans 14 amino acids. Germline V gene sequence: CDR1 SGHRS, CDR2 YFSETQ. With 4 bases clipped from V and 7 bases from J, the junction kept 10 bases outside the gene matches. The CDR3 here is CASSASGTSGEQYV. Written as DNA, the CDR3 is TGCGCCAGCAGCGCGTCCGGGACTAGTGGGGAGCAGTACGTC.

The chain combines TRBV7-3 with TRBJ2-1; D could derive from TRBD1 or TRBD2 (5 bases each). Germline CDR1 SGHTA, CDR2 FQGTGA. CDR3 length equals 15 residues. V was clipped by 5 bases and J by 4 bases, with 15 bases between them. CDR3 amino acids: CASSPIGERYNEQFF. CDR3 nucleotides: TGTGCCAGCAGCCCCATAGGGGAGAGATACAATGAGCAGTTCTTC.

V is TRBV29-1 and J is TRBJ2-3; D is undetermined. CDR1 is SQVTM, CDR2 ANQGSEA, per germline. Trimming took 7 bases from V and 2 from J, leaving 4 bases between them. This CDR3 is built from 10 residues. The CDR3 protein is CSGATDTQYF. Here the CDR3 DNA reads TGCAGCGGGGCCACAGATACGCAGTATTTT.

In this sample, this clonotype turned up many times. The gene calls are TRBV5-1 and TRBJ2-1; no reliable D call. CDR3 length: 13 amino acids. Germline V CDR1 and CDR2: SGHRS, YFSETQ. The ends were cut back, 2 bases at V and 7 bases at J, with 10 bases in the middle. The CDR3 loop reads CASSLDPGNEQFF. CDR3 DNA sequence: TGCGCCAGCAGCTTAGATCCTGGGAATGAGCAGTTCTTC.

This clonotype occurred a few times. The chain joins TRBV7-2 to TRBJ2-7; no definite D call. CDR1 is SGHTA, CDR2 FQGNSA, per germline. This CDR3 contains 14 residues. V was trimmed by 1 base and J by 1 base, leaving 8 bases between them. In DNA, the CDR3 is TGTGCCAGCAGCTTAGGGCCCACTTCCTACGAGCAGTACTTC. Translation gives CASSLGPTSYEQYF.

This clonotype was detected only a few times. The CDR3 DNA reads TGTGCCAGCAGCCCGGGGGCGACTAGCAATCAGCCCCAGCATTTT. Its translation is CASSPGATSNQPQHF. The genes are TRBV11-2 and TRBJ1-5, with D possibly TRBD1 on 6 matching bases. The V end was cut by 5 bases, the J end by 0 bases, with 11 bases between. The length of the CDR3 is 15 residues. The germline V gene has CDR1 SGHAT and CDR2 FQNNGV.

This clonotype occurred many times. The chain employs TRBV12-3 or TRBV12-4 and TRBJ2-5; 9 nucleotides match TRBD1. V lost 5 bases and J lost 7; bases outside the gene matches: 5. The CDR3 runs to 13 residues. The CDR3 loop reads CASSGQGTATQYF. The CDR3 DNA sequence: TGTGCCAGCAGTGGACAGGGGACGGCGACCCAGTACTTC.

This clonotype appeared many times. This chain uses TRBV3-1 with TRBJ2-7, with D possibly being TRBD1 (6 bases). V lost 4 bases to trimming and J lost 0 bases, with 13 bases between them. Germline V lookup: CDR1 LGHDT, CDR2 YNNKEL (reference sequence). The CDR3 extends over 15 amino acids. Here the CDR3 DNA reads TGTGCCAGCAGCCGGGGACATCTCGACTCCTACGAGCAGTACTTC. Its protein is CASSRGHLDSYEQYF.